This is a list of T cell receptor beta chains from one sample in a study of human thymus T cells. Generated by immunoSEQ multiplex PCR, the TCRdb table keeps only in-frame clones and is missing some. This table has fewer than 90,000 clones, just over 95% appearing once. Sequencing was carried out using thymus tissue. The receptors come from a boy in the first two years of life with a congenital heart defect but otherwise immunologically healthy. Each CDR3 is given with its conserved first and last residue. For some rows the clone size is stated as once, few or many, or as a class when expanded; others skip it.

v_gene	abundance	j_gene	CDR3aa
TRBV27	-	TRBJ2-7	CASNSRTEQYF
TRBV29-1	-	TRBJ1-4	CSVVLVEGRNEKLFF
TRBV5-4	-	TRBJ1-2	CASSLRGQLGGAGYTF
TRBV14	-	TRBJ2-3	CATSEAGGSTDTQYF
TRBV10-1	few	TRBJ2-7	CASSEGQGAYEQYF
TRBV28	-	TRBJ2-7	CASSLTIGQCEQYF
TRBV10-3	-	TRBJ2-7	CAIASFPYEQYF
TRBV29-1	-	TRBJ1-2	CSVGGDGYTF
TRBV9	-	TRBJ2-7	CASSQTEWGAYEQYF
TRBV6-1	-	TRBJ2-6	CASRCSGANVLTF
TRBV10-3	few	TRBJ2-7	CAIESTETYEQYF
TRBV7-9	-	TRBJ2-5	CAARESRTSGEETQYF
TRBV2	-	TRBJ2-3	CASSQVSGRAGTDTQYF
TRBV28	once	TRBJ2-1	CASSSPGRVSSYNEQFF
TRBV2	-	TRBJ1-1	CASPVRVTGLNHEAFF
TRBV20-1	-	TRBJ2-5	CSANREQTQYF
TRBV5-1	-	TRBJ2-5	CASSPSGRRTQYF
TRBV19	once	TRBJ1-1	CAASGPGMNTEAFF
TRBV7-7	-	TRBJ2-7	CASSSYLGGASYEQYF
TRBV27	-	TRBJ2-7	CASSFSTPAGLADYEQYF
TRBV5-4	-	TRBJ2-5	CASSLKVRGVVQETQYF
TRBV4-1	-	TRBJ1-6	CASSQTWDRVSSYNSPLHF
TRBV19	-	TRBJ2-7	CASSCRGSWYF
TRBV28	-	TRBJ1-1	CEAQATENTEAFF
TRBV13	-	TRBJ2-3	CASSLGGASGTRGSQYF
TRBV6-1	-	TRBJ2-5	CASSHHKHKETQYF
TRBV19	-	TRBJ1-4	CASSLGQPHEKLFF
TRBV7-9	-	TRBJ2-5	CASSQPGLAGTRHF
TRBV7-9	once	TRBJ2-3	CASSSQEPDTQYF
TRBV4-3	-	TRBJ1-6	CASSLRHRDSNNSPLHF
TRBV10-3	-	TRBJ1-5	CAISADRYEPQHF
TRBV30	-	TRBJ1-1	CAWSSAASEAFF